The TCR beta chain under discussion was sequenced for a study of blood T cell repertoires in COVID-19. Study as a whole: Acute and convalescent COVID-19 specimens originated in the United States, Italy and Spain.

Germline V CDR1 and CDR2: SGHRS, YFSETQ. V lost 4 bases to trimming and J lost 3 bases, with 7 bases between them. CDR3 size: 12 residues. Original handling: Quantification of nucleated cells was approximated via reference gene primer amplification. TCRdb's table, derived via immunoSEQ multiplex PCR, lists solely in-frame clones and lacks some. V, J and clone size were drawn from that table, and D and trimming were deduced from the DNA. The sample carries about 160,000 clones, about 80% recorded once. The receptor's source is a woman aged 80 or over with acute or convalescent COVID-19. The sequenced sample consisted of peripheral blood. V gene TRBV5-1 combines with J gene TRBJ1-1; D remains unclear. This chain's CDR3 is CASSDGYTEAFF. CDR3 bases: TGCGCCAGCAGCGACGGGTACACTGAAGCTTTCTTT.